A selection of T cell receptor beta chains follows, all from one sample in a study of cytomegalovirus exposure and HLA in healthy donors. The protocol was immunoSEQ multiplex PCR, while the TCRdb copy is restricted to in-frame clones and leaves out a portion. The profile covers about 180,000 clones, with 75% to 80% appearing a single time and 6.3% taken by the ten largest. What was sequenced was PBMCs. The receptors come from a man aged 35-49 years in good health and CMV-seropositive. CDR3s include the opening cysteine and the closing phenylalanine or tryptophan. A D gene is named only where the DNA matches it firmly. Clone size is stated in some rows and not others, as once, few, many or a class when expanded.

d_gene: -; v_gene: TRBV2; abundance: -; j_gene: TRBJ2-3; CDR3aa: CASKSSPTSTDTQYF; CDR3nt: TGTGCCAGCAAATCCTCCCCTACCAGCACAGATACGCAGTATTTT
d_gene: -; v_gene: TRBV5-4; abundance: -; j_gene: TRBJ1-2; CDR3aa: CASSLTSSYGYTF; CDR3nt: TGTGCCAGCAGCTTGACATCCTCCTATGGCTACACCTTC
d_gene: -; v_gene: TRBV6-4; abundance: -; j_gene: TRBJ2-2; CDR3aa: CASNWGETNTGELFF; CDR3nt: TGTGCCAGCAACTGGGGGGAGACGAACACCGGGGAGCTGTTTTTT
d_gene: TRBD2; v_gene: TRBV6-5; abundance: -; j_gene: TRBJ2-7; CDR3aa: CASKLAINSYEQYF; CDR3nt: TGTGCCAGCAAACTAGCGATAAACTCCTACGAGCAGTACTTC
d_gene: -; v_gene: TRBV5-1; abundance: -; j_gene: TRBJ1-3; CDR3aa: CASSFYVSSGNTIYF; CDR3nt: TGCGCCAGCAGCTTTTACGTGAGCTCTGGAAACACCATATATTTT
d_gene: -; v_gene: TRBV28; abundance: -; j_gene: TRBJ2-7; CDR3aa: CASSFGGSRYEQYF; CDR3nt: TGTGCCAGCAGTTTTGGCGGGTCCCGCTACGAGCAGTACTTC
d_gene: -; v_gene: TRBV7-9; abundance: -; j_gene: TRBJ2-7; CDR3aa: CASSLGSPASEQYF; CDR3nt: TGTGCCAGCAGCTTAGGGTCCCCCGCCAGCGAGCAGTACTTC
d_gene: -; v_gene: TRBV11-2; abundance: few; j_gene: TRBJ1-5; CDR3aa: CASSEGSLAAQHF; CDR3nt: TGTGCCAGCAGCGAAGGGAGCCTCGCGGCCCAGCATTTT
d_gene: -; v_gene: TRBV6-1; abundance: -; j_gene: TRBJ2-3; CDR3aa: CASSLGGDTQYF; CDR3nt: TGTGCCAGCAGTCTAGGCGGGGATACGCAGTATTTT
d_gene: -; v_gene: TRBV5-4; abundance: -; j_gene: TRBJ2-3; CDR3aa: CASSLGASLDTQYF; CDR3nt: TGTGCCAGCAGCTTGGGAGCTAGCTTAGATACGCAGTATTTT
d_gene: TRBD2; v_gene: TRBV27; abundance: -; j_gene: TRBJ2-5; CDR3aa: CASSSQGLAGEETQYF; CDR3nt: TGTGCCAGCAGTTCCCAGGGGCTAGCGGGAGAAGAGACCCAGTACTTC
d_gene: TRBD1; v_gene: TRBV7-4; abundance: few; j_gene: TRBJ2-7; CDR3aa: CASSSRDSSYEQYF; CDR3nt: TGTGCCAGCAGTTCCCGGGACAGCTCCTACGAGCAGTACTTC
d_gene: -; v_gene: TRBV5-1; abundance: -; j_gene: TRBJ1-1; CDR3aa: CASSLIGESNTEAFF; CDR3nt: TGCGCCAGCAGCTTGATCGGTGAATCGAACACTGAAGCTTTCTTT
d_gene: TRBD2; v_gene: TRBV11-2; abundance: -; j_gene: TRBJ2-3; CDR3aa: CASSLNLAGTDTQYF; CDR3nt: TGTGCCAGCAGCTTAAATCTAGCGGGCACAGATACGCAGTATTTT
d_gene: TRBD2; v_gene: TRBV10-3; abundance: -; j_gene: TRBJ2-5; CDR3aa: CAISEFTGLAGEAQYF; CDR3nt: TGTGCCATCAGTGAGTTTACGGGACTAGCGGGGGAGGCCCAGTACTTC
d_gene: TRBD1; v_gene: TRBV28; abundance: -; j_gene: TRBJ2-2; CDR3aa: CASSSVTGGRTGELFF; CDR3nt: TGTGCCAGCAGTTCGGTAACAGGGGGCAGGACCGGGGAGCTGTTTTTT
d_gene: -; v_gene: TRBV11-3; abundance: once; j_gene: TRBJ1-1; CDR3aa: CASSFGGASNTEAFF; CDR3nt: TGTGCCAGCAGCTTCGGCGGAGCTTCGAACACTGAAGCTTTCTTT
d_gene: TRBD2; v_gene: TRBV27; abundance: -; j_gene: TRBJ2-7; CDR3aa: CASSLRTSGPYEQYF; CDR3nt: TGTGCCAGCAGTCTTCGGACTAGCGGGCCCTACGAGCAGTACTTC
d_gene: -; v_gene: TRBV7-9; abundance: -; j_gene: TRBJ1-1; CDR3aa: CASSLGENTEAFF; CDR3nt: TGTGCCAGCAGCTTAGGAGAAAACACTGAAGCTTTCTTT
d_gene: -; v_gene: TRBV28; abundance: -; j_gene: TRBJ1-2; CDR3aa: CASSLLQDNYGYTF; CDR3nt: TGTGCCAGCAGTTTATTACAGGATAACTATGGCTACACCTTC
d_gene: TRBD2; v_gene: TRBV27; abundance: -; j_gene: TRBJ2-7; CDR3aa: CASSRLAGRYEQYF; CDR3nt: TGTGCCAGCAGCAGACTAGCGGGAAGGTACGAGCAGTACTTC
d_gene: -; v_gene: TRBV14; abundance: once; j_gene: TRBJ1-5; CDR3aa: CASSEQVFQPQHF; CDR3nt: TGTGCCAGCAGCGAACAGGTTTTTCAGCCCCAGCATTTT
d_gene: -; v_gene: TRBV14; abundance: once; j_gene: TRBJ2-5; CDR3aa: CASSQDRGGQYF; CDR3nt: TGTGCCAGCAGCCAAGATCGGGGTGGCCAGTACTTC
d_gene: -; v_gene: TRBV9; abundance: -; j_gene: TRBJ2-7; CDR3aa: CASSLLGDSEQYF; CDR3nt: TGTGCCAGCAGCCTCCTAGGAGACAGCGAGCAGTACTTC
d_gene: TRBD1; v_gene: TRBV4-2; abundance: -; j_gene: TRBJ1-5; CDR3aa: CASSQERVIPGQGNQPQHF; CDR3nt: TGTGCCAGCAGCCAAGAAAGGGTAATACCGGGACAGGGTAATCAGCCCCAGCATTTT
d_gene: TRBD2; v_gene: TRBV10-3; abundance: once; j_gene: TRBJ2-7; CDR3aa: CAISELSGGTYEQYF; CDR3nt: TGTGCCATCAGTGAGCTAAGCGGGGGAACCTACGAGCAGTACTTC
d_gene: TRBD1; v_gene: TRBV6-1; abundance: -; j_gene: TRBJ1-4; CDR3aa: CASSPLGTGVEKLFF; CDR3nt: TGTGCCAGCAGCCCACTCGGGACAGGGGTCGAAAAACTGTTTTTT
d_gene: TRBD2; v_gene: TRBV5-1; abundance: -; j_gene: TRBJ2-1; CDR3aa: CASSLVASGSYNEQFF; CDR3nt: TGCGCCAGCAGCTTGGTGGCTAGCGGCTCCTACAATGAGCAGTTCTTC
d_gene: TRBD2; v_gene: TRBV28; abundance: few; j_gene: TRBJ2-1; CDR3aa: CASSPQAGLAGGAYNEQFF; CDR3nt: TGTGCCAGCAGCCCACAAGCAGGACTAGCGGGAGGGGCCTACAATGAGCAGTTCTTC
d_gene: TRBD2; v_gene: TRBV9; abundance: -; j_gene: TRBJ2-3; CDR3aa: CASTERESRTDTQYF; CDR3nt: TGTGCCAGCACCGAGCGGGAGTCACGCACAGATACGCAGTATTTT
d_gene: TRBD1; v_gene: TRBV18; abundance: -; j_gene: TRBJ2-1; CDR3aa: CASSPGQGYYNEQFF; CDR3nt: TGTGCCAGCTCACCGGGACAGGGTTACTACAATGAGCAGTTCTTC
d_gene: TRBD2; v_gene: TRBV6-5; abundance: -; j_gene: TRBJ2-1; CDR3aa: CASSRGAGGVNEQFF; CDR3nt: TGTGCCAGCAGCCGAGGGGCGGGAGGGGTAAATGAGCAGTTCTTC
d_gene: -; v_gene: TRBV4-1; abundance: -; j_gene: TRBJ2-7; CDR3aa: CASSQVPSVSYEQYF; CDR3nt: TGCGCCAGCAGCCAAGTGCCGAGCGTCTCCTACGAGCAGTACTTC
d_gene: -; v_gene: TRBV5-1; abundance: -; j_gene: TRBJ2-5; CDR3aa: CASSLGGQVQETQYF; CDR3nt: TGCGCCAGCAGCTTGGGCGGGCAGGTCCAAGAGACCCAGTACTTC
d_gene: -; v_gene: TRBV29-1; abundance: -; j_gene: TRBJ2-1; CDR3aa: CSGGDSSYNEQFF; CDR3nt: TGCAGCGGGGGGGACAGCTCCTACAATGAGCAGTTCTTC
d_gene: -; v_gene: TRBV2; abundance: -; j_gene: TRBJ2-5; CDR3aa: CASSVNSWETQYF; CDR3nt: TGTGCCAGCAGTGTGAATAGTTGGGAGACCCAGTACTTC
d_gene: TRBD2; v_gene: TRBV18; abundance: -; j_gene: TRBJ2-1; CDR3aa: CASSPGLAGVRVNEQFF; CDR3nt: TGTGCCAGCTCACCAGGACTAGCGGGAGTTCGTGTCAATGAGCAGTTCTTC